The rows below give T cell receptor beta chains drawn from one sample of a study of T cell responses to AZD1222 COVID-19 vaccine. TCRdb's copy holds only in-frame clones and misses some; the assay was immunoSEQ multiplex PCR. The top ten clones hold 1.5% to 2% of a sample with approximately 180,000 clones, about 89% of them seen once. Sequences were derived from peripheral blood, sampled on day 0 of AZD1222 vaccination. These receptors were taken from an adult in good health. Both conserved end residues are part of each CDR3. D genes are given only for firm matches. Clone size appears in some rows only: once, few, many, or a class for an expanded clone.

DNA: TGTGCCAGCAGCGTCCGGGGCATCAGCGACGAGCAGTACTTC
CDR3: CASSVRGISDEQYF
V: TRBV9
D: .
J: TRBJ2-7
size: few

DNA: TGTGCCAGCAGCTTACGCGGGGCAGATACGCAGTATTTT
CDR3: CASSLRGADTQYF
V: TRBV7-8
D: .
J: TRBJ2-3
size: .

DNA: TGTGCCAGCAGTTTCAGCCCCCTAGATCCGGGGCGAGAGACCCAGTACTTC
CDR3: CASSFSPLDPGRETQYF
V: TRBV7-9
D: .
J: TRBJ2-5
size: .

DNA: TGCGCCAGCAGCTTGGAGGGTTCCAATTCACCCCTCCACTTT
CDR3: CASSLEGSNSPLHF
V: TRBV5-1
D: .
J: TRBJ1-6
size: .

DNA: TGTGCCAGCAGTCCAAAGGGACAGGGACAATCACCCCTCCACTTT
CDR3: CASSPKGQGQSPLHF
V: TRBV6-6
D: TRBD1
J: TRBJ1-6
size: .

DNA: TGTGCCAGCAGCTTAGAGGGTAACACAGATACGCAGTATTTT
CDR3: CASSLEGNTDTQYF
V: TRBV7-2
D: .
J: TRBJ2-3
size: .

DNA: TGCGCCAGCAGCCAAGAATCAGTGCCTCATTCACCCCTCCACTTT
CDR3: CASSQESVPHSPLHF
V: TRBV4-3
D: .
J: TRBJ1-6
size: .

DNA: TGTGCCAGCAGGGGGACAGGCAGTTCCTATGGCTACACCTTC
CDR3: CASRGTGSSYGYTF
V: TRBV2
D: TRBD1
J: TRBJ1-2
size: .

DNA: TGCGCCAGCAGCTTGGATGGGGGGGCTGGCCAGCCCCAGCATTTT
CDR3: CASSLDGGAGQPQHF
V: TRBV5-1
D: .
J: TRBJ1-5
size: .

DNA: TGTGCCAGCAGTTACTCTCGGGGGGAGAACACCGGGGAGCTGTTTTTT
CDR3: CASSYSRGENTGELFF
V: TRBV6-5
D: TRBD2
J: TRBJ2-2
size: .

DNA: TGCAGCGTCCGCCCGACGACAGGGACCACTGAAGCTTTCTTT
CDR3: CSVRPTTGTTEAFF
V: TRBV29-1
D: TRBD1
J: TRBJ1-1
size: .

DNA: TGTGCCAGCAGTTGGGAGACCCGCTCTGGAAACACCATATATTTT
CDR3: CASSWETRSGNTIYF
V: TRBV6-2/TRBV6-3
D: .
J: TRBJ1-3
size: .

DNA: TGTGCCAGCAGCTCTATAGGGGCGACGGGAGTTCACGAGCAGTACTTC
CDR3: CASSSIGATGVHEQYF
V: TRBV7-9
D: .
J: TRBJ2-7
size: .

DNA: TGTGCCTCCCGTGGAGTTGGCAATCAGCCCCAGCATTTT
CDR3: CASRGVGNQPQHF
V: TRBV19
D: .
J: TRBJ1-5
size: .

DNA: TGTGCCAGTAGTCCAACAGGGGGCGTTGGCAATCAGCCCCAGCATTTT
CDR3: CASSPTGGVGNQPQHF
V: TRBV19
D: TRBD1
J: TRBJ1-5
size: .

DNA: TGTGCCAGCAGCTCAGGGAATCAGCCCCAGCATTTT
CDR3: CASSSGNQPQHF
V: TRBV11-2
D: .
J: TRBJ1-5
size: once

DNA: TGTGCCAGCAGCCCTCTAGCGGGGGGGTCAGGCATTCAGTACTTC
CDR3: CASSPLAGGSGIQYF
V: TRBV11-1
D: TRBD2
J: TRBJ2-4
size: .

DNA: TGTGCCAGCAGTCCTACAGGGGCCGGCTACACCTTC
CDR3: CASSPTGAGYTF
V: TRBV6-5
D: TRBD1
J: TRBJ1-2
size: once

DNA: TGTGCCAGCTCACCGCAAGACGGCCCCTATGGCTACACCTTC
CDR3: CASSPQDGPYGYTF
V: TRBV18
D: .
J: TRBJ1-2
size: .

DNA: TGTGCCAGCAGTGCTTTTGGGACAGGGCCCACAGATACGCAGTATTTT
CDR3: CASSAFGTGPTDTQYF
V: TRBV2
D: TRBD1
J: TRBJ2-3
size: once